The next 24 T cell receptor beta chains were all read from a single sample in a study of shared T cell receptors in the human thymus. TCRdb's table, derived via immunoSEQ multiplex PCR, lists solely in-frame clones and lacks some. The table lists about 400,000 clones, around 93% of them singletons. Sequencing was done on a sample of thymocytes. These receptor sequences come from a human donor.

V gene TRBV7-9 combines with J gene TRBJ1-1; D is unresolved. Germline values: CDR1 SEHNR, CDR2 FQNEAQ (reference sequence). CDR3 length: 12 amino acids. With 1 base removed from V and 14 bases from J, the gap between germline ends came to 14 bases. The DNA for the CDR3 is TGTGCCAGCAGCTTAGTCGACCTCCTACCGTTCTTT. Amino acid sequence: CASSLVDLLPFF.

The genes are TRBV28 and TRBJ2-7, with D unresolved. The ends were cut back, 2 bases at V and 2 bases at J, with 10 bases in the middle. Germline V lookup: CDR1 MDHEN, CDR2 SYDVKM. CDR3 size: 14 residues. The CDR3, as DNA: TGTGCCAGCAGTTTAATGGGCCAGGCCTACGAGCAGTACTTC. Protein product: CASSLMGQAYEQYF.

The chain combines TRBV7-6 with TRBJ2-3; D may be TRBD2 (5 bases). The CDR3 length is 14 residues. From germline, CDR1 is SGHVS and CDR2 FNYEAQ. Trimming shortened V by 7 bases and J by 5 bases, and 16 bases separated the two germline ends. DNA for the CDR3: TGTGCCAGCACCCGAGAGGGCCCTGAAGATACGCAGTATTTT. Translation gives CASTREGPEDTQYF.

V and J are TRBV19 and TRBJ2-3; the D is unclear. The CDR3 is 16 amino acids. Germline CDR1 reads LNHDA; CDR2 reads SQIVND (reference sequence). The V end lost 7 bases, the J end lost 0 bases, and 17 bases lay between the germline ends. This CDR3 is CASTLRMGSSTDTQYF. CDR3 DNA: TGTGCCAGTACCCTCAGGATGGGTTCTAGCACAGATACGCAGTATTTT.

The chain carries TRBV7-9 and TRBJ1-5; tentative D call: TRBD1 (6 bases). There are 13 residues in the CDR3. Germline V lookup: CDR1 SEHNR, CDR2 FQNEAQ (reference sequence). V was shortened by 6 bases and J by 7 bases, with 13 bases between the two germline ends. CDR3 DNA: TGTGCCAGCAGTCCTACGGGGGCACAGCCCCAGCATTTT. It is translated as CASSPTGAQPQHF. The variable domain in full, with the rest retrieved from reference TRBV7-9 and TRBJ1-5, is DTGVSQNPRHKITKRGQNVTFRCDPISEHNRLYWYRQTLGQGPEFLTYFQNEAQLEKSRLLSDRFSAERPKGSFSTLEIQRTEQGDSAMYLCASSPTGAQPQHFGDGTRLSIL.

V gene TRBV2 combines with J gene TRBJ1-3; TRBD1 aligns across 8 bases. J lost 9 bases, V lost 8 bases, and 6 bases had no gene match. This CDR3 is built from 12 residues. CDR1 SNHLY and CDR2 FYNNEI come from the germline V gene. CDR3 in DNA: TGTGCCAGCTCGGACAGGGAAGGCACCATATATTTT. It is translated as CASSDREGTIYF. The variable domain in full, completed from reference TRBV2 and TRBJ1-3, reads EPEVTQTPSHQVTQMGQEVILRCVPISNHLYFYWYRQILGQKVEFLVSFYNNEISEKSEIFDDQFSVERPDGSNFTLKIRSTKLEDSAMYFCASSDREGTIYFGEGSWLTVV.

V gene TRBV6-6 combines with J gene TRBJ2-7; no definite D call. There are 15 residues in the CDR3. Germline CDR1 and CDR2: MNHNY and SVGAGI (reference sequence). With 10 bases removed from V and 2 bases from J, the gap between germline ends came to 21 bases. Written as DNA, the CDR3 is TGTGCCACCAAAAGACTTACGACCAGCCCCTACGAGCAGTACTTC. This translates into CATKRLTTSPYEQYF.

V is TRBV27 and J is TRBJ1-4; D gene unclear. The CDR3 is 13 amino acids. V lost 2 bases to trimming and J lost 11 bases, with 12 bases between them. The germline V gene encodes CDR1 MNHEY and CDR2 SMNVEV (reference sequence). CDR3 DNA: TGTGCCAGCAGTTTACTCTCAAGCGGGAAACTGTTTTTT. It codes for CASSLLSSGKLFF. The entire variable domain, with the rest obtained from reference TRBV27 and TRBJ1-4, is as follows: EAQVTQNPRYLITVTGKKLTVTCSQNMNHEYMSWYRQDPGLGLRQIYYSMNVEVTDKGDVPEGYKVSRKEKRNFPLILESPSPNQTSLYFCASSLLSSGKLFFGSGTQLSVL.

The chain is built from TRBV19 and TRBJ2-7; no reliable D call. The CDR3 has 11 amino acids. Germline-derived CDR1 and CDR2 are LNHDA and SQIVND (reference sequence). V lost 4 bases and J 3 bases, leaving 4 bases between the germline ends. CDR3 protein: CASSNGYEQYF. In DNA, the CDR3 is TGTGCCAGTAGTAATGGCTACGAGCAGTACTTC.

The chain is built from TRBV5-1 and TRBJ2-1, with D possibly being TRBD1 or TRBD2 (5 bases each). V lost 2 bases, J lost 3 bases, and 18 bases lay in between. Germline assignment: CDR1 SGHRS and CDR2 YFSETQ. The CDR3 runs 17 residues. CDR3 nucleotide sequence: TGCGCCAGCAGCTTAAAGGGGCGGGCTAGATTCTACAATGAGCAGTTCTTC. Its protein is CASSLKGRARFYNEQFF.

The chain employs TRBV7-3 and TRBJ2-2; TRBD2 matches 10 bases. Unmatched junction bases numbered 10, after V lost 2 bases and J lost 4 bases. Germline CDR1 reads SGHTA; CDR2 reads FQGTGA. CDR3 length: 18 residues. The CDR3 DNA follows: TGTGCCAGCAGCTTACCCCCGGCTAGCGGGAGCCCCACCGGGGAGCTGTTTTTT. This translates into CASSLPPASGSPTGELFF. Complete variable domain (other parts from reference TRBV7-3 and TRBJ2-2): GAGVSQTPSNKVTEKGKYVELRCDPISGHTALYWYRQSLGQGPEFLIYFQGTGAADDSGLPNDRFFAVRPEGSVSTLKIQRTERGDSAVYLCASSLPPASGSPTGELFFGEGSRLTVL.

The V call is TRBV27, the J call TRBJ2-1; 10 bases are a match to TRBD2. Germline V gene lookup returns CDR1 MNHEY and CDR2 SMNVEV (reference sequence). The CDR3 totals 19 residues. V gave up 2 bases and J gave up 1 base; unmatched junction bases: 11. This CDR3 is CASSLEASGRARSYNEQFF. The CDR3 bases are TGTGCCAGCAGTTTAGAGGCTAGCGGGAGAGCAAGGTCCTACAATGAGCAGTTCTTC.

The V and J genes are TRBV7-9 and TRBJ1-5, with 9 bases aligning to TRBD1. Looked up from germline, CDR1 is SEHNR and CDR2 is FQNEAQ (reference sequence). This CDR3 comprises 14 residues. V was clipped by 10 bases and J by 4 bases; unmatched bases: 8. The CDR3 nucleotides are TGTGCCACTTCTAAGGGACAGGGAAATCAGCCCCAGCATTTT. This translates into CATSKGQGNQPQHF.

Remarks on this clone: This CDR3 is also generated by other DNA sequences in the sample. V is TRBV7-2 and J is TRBJ2-1, with 13 bases lining up with TRBD2. The J segment lost 9 bases and the V segment lost 5 bases, leaving 7 bases of the junction unmatched. Germline V gives CDR1 SGHTA, CDR2 FQGNSA. CDR3 size: 15 residues. CDR3 sequence: CASSGGTSGTGEQFF. Here the CDR3 DNA reads TGTGCCAGCAGCGGGGGGACTAGCGGGACCGGTGAGCAGTTCTTC.

The rearrangement joins TRBV28 to TRBJ1-2, with TRBD1 identical over 8 bases. J gave up 7 bases and V 6 bases, and 10 bases lay outside the gene matches. The CDR3 runs 14 residues. The germline CDR1 and CDR2 sequences are MDHEN and SYDVKM. CDR3 sequence: CASSSTGVVSGYTF. CDR3 DNA: TGTGCCAGCAGCTCGACAGGGGTGGTTTCTGGCTACACCTTC.

The chain recombines TRBV28 with TRBJ2-1; D may be TRBD2 (6 bases). The length of the CDR3 is 16 residues. V lost 1 base and J 1 base, leaving 11 bases between the germline ends. Germline CDR1 MDHEN, CDR2 SYDVKM. CDR3 loop: CASSLFMGGSYNEQFF. The CDR3 region has the DNA TGTGCCAGCAGTTTATTTATGGGAGGTTCCTACAATGAGCAGTTCTTC. The complete variable domain, with remaining parts taken from reference TRBV28 and TRBJ2-1, reads DVKVTQSSRYLVKRTGEKVFLECVQDMDHENMFWYRQDPGLGLRLIYFSYDVKMKEKGDIPEGYSVSREKKERFSLILESASTNQTSMYLCASSLFMGGSYNEQFFGPGTRLTVL.

V gene TRBV28 combines with J gene TRBJ2-2; unclear D gene. This CDR3 comprises 14 residues. The V gene lost 4 bases and the J gene lost 0 bases, with 6 bases spanning the gap. Looked up from germline, CDR1 is MDHEN and CDR2 is SYDVKM. This chain's CDR3 is CASSSCSNTGELFF. The CDR3 region has the DNA TGTGCCAGCAGTTCCTGTTCGAACACCGGGGAGCTGTTTTTT.

The gene calls are TRBV7-6 and TRBJ2-5, with D maybe TRBD2 (5 bases). Germline V gene sequence: CDR1 SGHVS, CDR2 FNYEAQ. The CDR3 spans 16 residues. The ends were cut back, 3 bases at V and 2 bases at J, with 16 bases in the middle. CDR3 protein: CASSFPRGRRQETQYF. DNA for the CDR3: TGTGCCAGCAGCTTCCCTCGGGGAAGACGGCAAGAGACCCAGTACTTC.

This chain links TRBV6-5 with TRBJ1-3, with 8 bases fitting TRBD1. V was clipped by 6 bases and J by 4 bases; unmatched bases: 2. CDR1 is MNHEY, CDR2 SVGAGI, per germline. The CDR3 totals 13 residues. The CDR3 loop is CASRQGAGNTIYF. The CDR3 bases are TGTGCCAGCAGGCAGGGGGCCGGAAACACCATATATTTT.

CDR3 residues: CASSFGTGANEKLFF. The CDR3 DNA is TGTGCCAGCAGTTTTGGGACAGGGGCTAATGAAAAACTGTTTTTT. The chain employs TRBV28 and TRBJ1-4; TRBD1 aligns across 10 bases. The CDR3 covers 15 residues. Germline assignment: CDR1 MDHEN and CDR2 SYDVKM. Trimming removed 3 bases from V and 3 bases from J; junction bases left unmatched: 1.

V usage is TRBV19 and J usage is TRBJ2-5; no definite D call. The CDR3 has 14 amino acids. Germline lookup yields CDR1 LNHDA and CDR2 SQIVND (reference sequence). V was shortened by 5 bases and J by 8 bases, with 18 bases between the two germline ends. In nucleotides, the CDR3 is TGTGCCAGTAGTCCCGAACCACAAGAGATAACCCAGTACTTC. Translating gives CASSPEPQEITQYF.

This clone was seen more than once but under ten times. The chain carries TRBV6-5 and TRBJ2-7; a possible D gene is TRBD1 (6 bases). Trimming cost V 3 bases and J 0 bases, with 9 bases left between them. In germline, CDR1 is MNHEY, CDR2 SVGAGI. There are 14 residues in the CDR3. The CDR3 region is CASSYSDSSYEQYF. CDR3 DNA: TGTGCCAGCAGTTATTCGGACAGCTCCTACGAGCAGTACTTC.

The chain carries TRBV28 and TRBJ2-7; unclear D gene. This CDR3 is 15 amino acids long. The V gene's germline CDR1 is MDHEN and CDR2 SYDVKM. Trimming removed 2 bases at V and 0 bases at J, with 11 bases between. The CDR3 protein is CASSLPETPSYEQYF. The CDR3 DNA is TGTGCCAGCAGTTTACCGGAGACCCCCTCCTACGAGCAGTACTTC.

This clone was detected only once. The gene calls are TRBV5-1 and TRBJ2-7; 9 bases map to TRBD2. Germline V gene sequence: CDR1 SGHRS, CDR2 YFSETQ. The CDR3 contains 15 residues. V shed 0 bases and J 2 bases; nucleotides not matched to a gene: 3. This CDR3 is CASSLGGGRAYEQYF. The CDR3 DNA sequence: TGCGCCAGCAGCTTGGGTGGCGGGAGGGCCTACGAGCAGTACTTC. Looking up the rest from reference TRBV5-1 and TRBJ2-7 gives the full variable domain: KAGVTQTPRYLIKTRGQQVTLSCSPISGHRSVSWYQQTPGQGLQFLFEYFSETQRNKGNFPGRFSGRQFSNSRSEMNVSTLELGDSALYLCASSLGGGRAYEQYFGPGTRLTVT.